The sequence of this T cell receptor (beta chain) was determined in a study of technical replicates of blood from several donors (dated by TCRdb to the late 2010s). The method behind the library was the immunoSEQ multiplex PCR assay. TCRdb re-hosts the immuneACCESS table, in-frame sequences only. Its copies lack some clones; in the studies checked, an unresolved V gene accounts for under half of them, and the cause for the rest is not known. For this sample the table gives approximately 85,000 clones, of which about 91% were detected only once. The ten largest clones capture approximately 0.25% of the sample. The junction shows trimming of 6 bases on V and 5 bases on J, plus 13 bases between the germline ends. From the cysteine up to the phenylalanine, the CDR3 has a length of 14 residues. CDR3 DNA only is kept here, 42 bases in frame from base 1. Reading the germline V gene gives CDR1 MDHEN and CDR2 SYDVKM.

On this clone: Its antigen is unknown. No base quality values were provided; no much bigger clone lies one nucleotide off.

The sample consisted of T cells isolated from PBMCs. The receptor's source is a human donor in good health. The chain is made from TRBV28 and TRBJ1-4; TRBD1 is perhaps the D gene, given 6 matching bases. For the CDR3, the sequence is CASRYRQVNEKLFF. The DNA sequence reads TGTGCCAGCAGATACCGACAGGTCAATGAAAAACTGTTTTTT. The full variable domain, completed from the reference TRBV28 and TRBJ1-4 proteins outside the CDR3, reads DVKVTQSSRYLVKRTGEKVFLECVQDMDHENMFWYRQDPGLGLRLIYFSYDVKMKEKGDIPEGYSVSREKKERFSLILESASTNQTSMYLCASRYRQVNEKLFFGSGTQLSVL.